Following are 8 T cell receptor beta chains from one sample sequenced in a study of T cells in tumors after PD-1 blockade. This table comes from immunoSEQ multiplex PCR, and its TCRdb copy is limited to in-frame clones, with some not included. The data hold 45,000 to 60,000 clones, with 65% to 80% observed a single time. The sequences come from PBMCs, collected before anti-PD-1 therapy. The receptors were gathered from a human donor with advanced basal cell or squamous cell carcinoma (not recorded which).

The V gene is TRBV29-1, the J gene TRBJ2-7, with TRBD1 as a possible D gene (5 bases). The CDR3 has 13 residues. V was shortened by 6 bases and J by 0 bases, with 12 bases between the two germline ends. CDR1 and CDR2 (germline): SQVTM, ANQGSEA. The CDR3 DNA follows: TGCAGCGTAGGGCAGGGTGTCTCCTACGAGCAGTACTTC. Amino acid sequence: CSVGQGVSYEQYF.

The chain employs TRBV5-1 and TRBJ1-5, with TRBD1 matching 11 bases. The CDR3 runs to 17 residues. Germline V gives CDR1 SGHRS, CDR2 YFSETQ. The V gene end was trimmed by 5 bases and the J gene end by 0 bases; junction bases not matched to a gene: 7. CDR3 nucleotides: TGCGCCAGCAGTCCCGGGACAGGGGGACATAGCAATCAGCCCCAGCATTTT. Its protein product is CASSPGTGGHSNQPQHF.

The rearrangement joins TRBV2 to TRBJ1-1; D is ambiguous. The V end was cut by 4 bases, the J end by 2 bases, with 14 bases between. The CDR3 has 15 residues. Germline CDR1 and CDR2: SNHLY and FYNNEI. CDR3 sequence: CASSALESQNTEAFF. CDR3 nucleotide sequence: TGTGCCAGCAGTGCACTTGAGAGCCAAAACACTGAAGCTTTCTTT.

The V call is TRBV6-5, the J call TRBJ1-2, with unresolved D. Germline values: CDR1 MNHEY, CDR2 SVGAGI. The CDR3 consists of 14 residues. Trimming removed 6 bases from V and 2 bases from J, with 13 bases in between. The CDR3 loop reads CASSAFGPNYGYTF. CDR3 nucleotides: TGTGCCAGCAGCGCCTTTGGACCCAACTATGGCTACACCTTC.

The gene calls are TRBV28 and TRBJ1-5; D remains ambiguous. CDR1 and CDR2 from the germline V gene are MDHEN and SYDVKM. Trimming took 3 bases from V and 8 from J, leaving 8 bases between them. The CDR3 is 12 residues long. CDR3 in DNA: TGTGCCAGCAGTTTGGGATTTAAGCCCCAGCATTTT. Amino acid sequence: CASSLGFKPQHF.

V is TRBV18 and J is TRBJ2-2, with a tentative D call TRBD1 (5 bases). Germline CDR1 reads KGHSH; CDR2 reads LQKENI. This CDR3 has 16 residues. Trimming took 3 bases from V and 0 from J, leaving 11 bases between them. DNA of the CDR3: TGTGCCAGCTCACCGTGGCAAGGGGCGAACACCGGGGAGCTGTTTTTT. It yields the protein CASSPWQGANTGELFF.

The genes are TRBV6-5 and TRBJ2-7, with D tentatively TRBD2 (5 bases). Germline assignment: CDR1 MNHEY and CDR2 SVGAGI. The germline V and J ends were trimmed by 6 bases and 1 base, with 10 bases remaining between them. There are 13 residues in the CDR3. CDR3 loop: CASRPRGSYEQYF. Written as DNA, the CDR3 is TGTGCCAGCAGGCCCCGGGGTTCCTACGAGCAGTACTTC.

The chain couples TRBV3-1 (or the pseudogene TRBV3-2) to TRBJ2-7; D not certain. V lost 7 bases, J lost 6 bases, and 22 bases lay in between. Per germline, CDR1 LGHDT and CDR2 YNNKEL (reference sequence). The CDR3 is 15 amino acids. CDR3 in amino acids: CASKAGLLSLGEQYF. As DNA, the CDR3 is TGTGCCAGCAAAGCAGGCCTCCTCTCATTGGGCGAGCAGTACTTC.